These 31 T cell receptor beta chains came from one sample sequenced in a study of spatial heterogeneity in lung cancer. In TCRdb, the 5' RACE reads were re-called with MiXCR into one record per CDR3 protein. The data show about 38,000 distinct CDR3 sequences, roughly 4.9% seen once. The time point is: sample taken at primary tumor resection. The sample was PBMCs, taken at surgery. The receptors originated from a female donor with early-stage non-small cell lung cancer.

CDR3 in DNA: TGTGCCAGCAGCCCAAGGACGGGGAGCTCCTACGAGCAGTACTTC. It specifies CASSPRTGSSYEQYF. The chain employs TRBV5-4 and TRBJ2-7; possible D gene TRBD2, 5 bases. The germline V gene has CDR1 SGHNT and CDR2 YYREEE (reference sequence). Trimming removed 4 bases at V and 0 bases at J, with 14 bases between. There are 15 residues in the CDR3.

This clonotype was seen many times. CDR3 nucleotides: TGCAGTGCTAGCGGATCGTCTCGCAATCAGCCCCAGCATTTT. As protein: CSASGSSRNQPQHF. The chain couples TRBV20-1 to TRBJ1-5; D not certain. Germline V gene sequence: CDR1 DFQATT, CDR2 SNEGSKA (reference sequence). Trimming took off 3 bases at V and 2 bases at J, with 11 bases between the two ends. This CDR3 is 14 amino acids long.

The J gene is TRBJ2-3, the V gene TRBV27; D is ambiguous. The V gene's germline CDR1 is MNHEY and CDR2 SMNVEV (reference sequence). The CDR3 consists of 14 residues. V was cut by 2 bases and J by 1 base, with 7 bases left in between. DNA for the CDR3: TGTGCCAGCAGTTTACTGAGGCGCACAGATACGCAGTATTTT. It specifies CASSLLRRTDTQYF.

This clonotype showed up many times. A read error may produce the germline difference seen at one junction end. CDR3 DNA: TGTGCCAGCAGTATATCCCCGGGGACAGGGTTATACGAGCAGTACTTC. Its protein product is CASSISPGTGLYEQYF. The V call is TRBV27, the J call TRBJ2-7; 9 bases line up with TRBD1. Germline loops: CDR1 MNHEY, CDR2 SMNVEV (reference sequence). This CDR3 spans 16 amino acids.

This clonotype was counted at least ten times. V and J are TRBV2 and TRBJ2-5; 7 nucleotides match TRBD2. Trimming removed 8 bases from V and 1 base from J; junction bases left unmatched: 16. Per the germline V gene, CDR1 is SNHLY and CDR2 is FYNNEI. The CDR3 is 17 residues long. In DNA, the CDR3 is TGTGCCAGCCAAGCGAGTGCGGCTAGCGGACTCCAAGAGACCCAGTACTTC. Translating it yields CASQASAASGLQETQYF.

This clonotype was seen ten or more times. The chain employs TRBV19 and TRBJ2-7; the match to TRBD1 covers 9 bases. V shed 5 bases, J shed 2 bases, and the junction held 7 bases outside the gene matches. Germline CDR1 is LNHDA and CDR2 is SQIVND (reference sequence). The CDR3 is 15 amino acids. The CDR3 nucleotides read TGTGCCAGTAGTGATCCCGGGACAGGGACCTACGAGCAGTACTTC. It specifies CASSDPGTGTYEQYF.

This rearrangement joins TRBV28 to TRBJ1-2; D is possibly TRBD1 (6 bases). Trimming took off 8 bases at V and 3 bases at J, with 19 bases between the two ends. The CDR3 runs to 15 residues. Germline values: CDR1 MDHEN, CDR2 SYDVKM. CDR3 residues: CASGNAGASYYGYTF. The DNA of the CDR3 is TGTGCCAGCGGCAACGCAGGGGCCTCCTACTATGGCTACACCTTC.

Ten or more counts support this clonotype. The rearrangement links TRBV20-1 to TRBJ2-7, with D tentatively TRBD2 (5 bases). This CDR3 comprises 14 residues. V was shortened by 6 bases and J by 0 bases, with 15 bases between the two germline ends. Germline CDR1 DFQATT, CDR2 SNEGSKA (reference sequence). This chain's CDR3 is CSAAAGSSSYEQYF. CDR3 sequence (DNA): TGCAGTGCCGCGGCGGGTTCCAGCTCCTACGAGCAGTACTTC.

This chain links TRBV6-5 with TRBJ1-1, with TRBD1 as a possible D gene (6 bases). Germline V lookup: CDR1 MNHEY, CDR2 SVGAGI. Trimming pared 7 bases from V and 4 bases from J, leaving 19 bases between. The CDR3 contains 15 residues. Here the CDR3 DNA reads TGTGCCAGCAAGAGGGACACAATATACCGCACTGAAGCTTTCTTT. Its translation is CASKRDTIYRTEAFF.

The chain has TRBV11-2 and TRBJ1-4, with 7 bases that match TRBD1. The germline gives CDR1 SGHAT, CDR2 FQNNGV. J lost 4 bases, V lost 4 bases, and 9 bases had no gene match. This CDR3 comprises 16 residues. The CDR3 protein is CASSSGGPGLNEKLFF. CDR3 DNA: TGTGCCAGCAGCTCAGGGGGTCCAGGGCTTAATGAAAAACTGTTTTTT.

Ten or more counts support this clonotype. This rearrangement joins TRBV7-2 to TRBJ2-6, with 9 bases matching TRBD1. From germline, CDR1 is SGHTA and CDR2 FQGNSA. J gave up 0 bases and V 5 bases, and 17 bases lay outside the gene matches. CDR3 length equals 21 residues. CDR3 in amino acids: CASSRRGQGKTTGSGANVLTF. CDR3 nucleotides: TGTGCCAGCAGCAGAAGGGGACAGGGCAAAACGACCGGCTCTGGGGCCAACGTCCTGACTTTC.

This clonotype was seen more than once but under ten times. The V and J genes are TRBV7-9 and TRBJ1-2; D not resolved. The CDR3 runs to 14 residues. V was trimmed by 1 base and J by 1 base, leaving 7 bases between them. Germline-derived CDR1 and CDR2 are SEHNR and FQNEAQ (reference sequence). CDR3 sequence reads: CASSLGLNNYGYTF. The DNA of the CDR3 is TGTGCCAGCAGCTTAGGTCTTAATAACTATGGCTACACCTTC.

This clonotype was counted ten times or more. The V call is TRBV5-1, the J call TRBJ1-2, with a tentative D call TRBD1 (6 bases). The CDR3 contains 14 residues. Germline V gene lookup returns CDR1 SGHRS and CDR2 YFSETQ. V lost 0 bases and J 7 bases, leaving 13 bases between the germline ends. The CDR3 here is CASSLGQGPSGYTF. The CDR3 bases are TGCGCCAGCAGCTTGGGCCAGGGGCCGAGTGGCTACACCTTC.

This clonotype has just a few counts. The V and J genes are TRBV20-1 and TRBJ2-7, with D tentatively TRBD1 or TRBD2 (5 bases each). The germline gives CDR1 DFQATT, CDR2 SNEGSKA (reference sequence). V was cut by 1 base and J by 2 bases, with 21 bases left in between. CDR3 length: 17 residues. The CDR3 here is CSARGEFEGAGPYEQYF. In nucleotides, the CDR3 is TGCAGTGCTAGAGGGGAGTTTGAGGGTGCAGGGCCCTACGAGCAGTACTTC.

This clonotype was recorded a few times. The genes are TRBV28 and TRBJ2-7; possibly TRBD1 for D (6 bases). In germline, CDR1 is MDHEN, CDR2 SYDVKM. CDR3 length equals 13 residues. V dropped 5 bases and J dropped 0 bases, with 8 bases sitting between them. This CDR3 is CASSDRSSYEQYF. The DNA for the CDR3 is TGTGCCAGCAGTGACAGGAGCTCCTACGAGCAGTACTTC.

This clonotype was recorded at least ten times. The CDR3 region is CASSQVGEDTEAFF. CDR3 nucleotides: TGTGCCAGCAGCCAAGTTGGCGAGGACACTGAAGCTTTCTTT. The rearrangement links TRBV3-1 to TRBJ1-1, with unresolved D. Trimming removed 1 base from V and 3 bases from J, with 9 bases in between. The CDR3 runs 14 residues. The V gene's germline CDR1 is LGHDT and CDR2 YNNKEL (reference sequence).

The J gene is TRBJ2-3, the V gene TRBV5-6; 7 bases are shared with TRBD1. Germline V gene sequence: CDR1 SGHDT, CDR2 YYEEEE. V shed 4 bases, J shed 6 bases, and the junction held 8 bases outside the gene matches. The CDR3 extends over 14 amino acids. The CDR3 region is CASSSPTGADTQYF. The CDR3 nucleotides are TGTGCCAGCAGCAGCCCAACAGGGGCCGATACGCAGTATTTT.

In its sample, this clonotype ranks as medium-sized. The J gene is TRBJ2-5, the V gene TRBV11-1; D perhaps matches TRBD1 (5 bases). Per germline, CDR1 SGHAT and CDR2 FQDESV (reference sequence). CDR3 length: 13 amino acids. V was clipped by 1 base and J by 3 bases, with 6 bases between them. The CDR3 spells CASSLEGEETQYF. CDR3 DNA: TGTGCCAGCAGCTTAGAAGGGGAAGAGACCCAGTACTTC.

This clonotype was seen ten or more times. The genes are TRBV29-1 and TRBJ2-5; D is perhaps TRBD2 (5 bases). V was shortened by 3 bases and J by 6 bases, with 17 bases between the two germline ends. Germline lookup yields CDR1 SQVTM and CDR2 ANQGSEA. The CDR3 extends over 14 amino acids. CDR3 in DNA: TGCAGCGTTGAGCTAGCAGATATCGTGCAGACCCAGTACTTC. Translated: CSVELADIVQTQYF.

V and J are TRBV20-1 and TRBJ2-7, with 7 bases that match TRBD1. The CDR3 spans 14 residues. Germline assignment: CDR1 DFQATT and CDR2 SNEGSKA (reference sequence). V gave up 5 bases and J gave up 2 bases; unmatched junction bases: 9. Here the CDR3 reads CSAARFQGAYEQYF. The CDR3 DNA is TGCAGTGCTGCCCGGTTCCAGGGGGCCTACGAGCAGTACTTC.

This clonotype was seen repeatedly, ten times or more. This chain connects TRBV5-6 to TRBJ2-4; D may correspond to TRBD1 or TRBD2 (6 bases each). V lost 0 bases, J lost 2 bases, and 21 bases lay in between. There are 19 residues in the CDR3. The V gene's germline CDR1 is SGHDT and CDR2 YYEEEE. The DNA for the CDR3 is TGTGCCAGCAGCTTGGTTGGCGGTGGCGACAGGACTACCAAAAACATTCAGTACTTC. Amino acid sequence: CASSLVGGGDRTTKNIQYF. The variable domain in full, with the rest retrieved from reference TRBV5-6 and TRBJ2-4, is DAGVTQSPTHLIKTRGQQVTLRCSPKSGHDTVSWYQQALGQGPQFIFQYYEEEERQRGNFPDRFSGHQFPNYSSELNVNALLLGDSALYLCASSLVGGGDRTTKNIQYFGAGTRLSVL.

This clonotype was seen many times. The V gene is TRBV10-3, the J gene TRBJ2-3, with 8 bases aligning to TRBD2. From germline, CDR1 is ENHRY and CDR2 SYGVKD. With 11 bases clipped from V and 3 bases from J, the junction kept 4 bases outside the gene matches. This CDR3 region has 12 residues. CDR3 DNA sequence: TGTGCCGTCGGGGGGGGGACAGATACGCAGTATTTT. This codes for CAVGGGTDTQYF.

This clonotype was found a few times. The gene calls are TRBV5-1 and TRBJ1-2; 10 positions agree with TRBD1. After removal of 1 base from V and 5 bases from J, the junction contained 11 bases not matched to a gene. Germline V CDR1 and CDR2: SGHRS, YFSETQ. CDR3 length: 17 residues. CDR3 protein: CASSLTPGTGARYGYTF. In DNA, the CDR3 is TGCGCCAGCAGCTTGACCCCAGGGACAGGGGCTCGGTATGGCTACACCTTC.

This clonotype occurred many times. The chain joins TRBV5-1 to TRBJ1-6, with D tentatively TRBD1 (5 bases). The ends were cut back, 4 bases at V and 7 bases at J, with 15 bases in the middle. Germline V gene sequence: CDR1 SGHRS, CDR2 YFSETQ. The CDR3 is 15 amino acids. CDR3 DNA sequence: TGCGCCAGCAGCGTATCCCGGGGGTCAAATTCACCCCTCCACTTT. Protein: CASSVSRGSNSPLHF.

This clonotype occurred many times. The chain has TRBV28 and TRBJ1-1; tentative D call: TRBD1 (6 bases). Germline V gene lookup returns CDR1 MDHEN and CDR2 SYDVKM. The CDR3 sequence is 16 residues long. With 3 bases removed from V and 2 bases from J, the gap between germline ends came to 16 bases. CDR3 DNA sequence: TGTGCCAGCAGTTTGGTGGGACACTTTTTTAACACTGAAGCTTTCTTT. Its protein product is CASSLVGHFFNTEAFF.

The chain employs TRBV4-1 and TRBJ1-2, with a tentative D call TRBD1 (5 bases). The CDR3 has 17 residues. Trimming pared 0 bases from V and 6 bases from J, leaving 20 bases between. Germline lookup yields CDR1 MGHRA and CDR2 YSYEKL. The CDR3, as DNA: TGCGCCAGCAGCCAAGACGGGACCGGGTCCCTGGTCGATGGCTACACCTTC. This sequence encodes CASSQDGTGSLVDGYTF.

This clonotype showed up many times. The V and J genes are TRBV2 and TRBJ1-1; no clear D gene. The CDR3 contains 14 residues. CDR1 is SNHLY, CDR2 FYNNEI, per germline. V was shortened by 8 bases and J by 1 base, with 14 bases between the two germline ends. CDR3 protein: CASGNTLGNTEAFF. In DNA form, the CDR3 reads TGTGCCAGCGGGAACACCCTGGGGAACACTGAAGCTTTCTTT.

The sample holds many counts of this clonotype. V gene TRBV11-2 combines with J gene TRBJ2-6; weak D call: TRBD1 (5 bases). Trimming left V 4 bases short and J 4 bases short, with 17 bases between. Germline V gene lookup returns CDR1 SGHAT and CDR2 FQNNGV. The CDR3 consists of 17 residues. Here the CDR3 DNA reads TGTGCCAGCAGCTCCTACGTTCAGGGTTCAGGGGCCAACGTCCTGACTTTC. It translates to CASSSYVQGSGANVLTF.

A few counts support this clonotype. This chain links TRBV2 with TRBJ2-3, with 8 bases aligning to TRBD2. The CDR3 runs 15 residues. The germline gives CDR1 SNHLY, CDR2 FYNNEI. After removal of 7 bases from V and 6 bases from J, the junction contained 12 bases not matched to a gene. The CDR3: CASTGGGLEMDTQYF. For the CDR3, the DNA is TGTGCCAGCACCGGGGGGGGTCTAGAGATGGATACGCAGTATTTT.

This clonotype was seen a few times. The V gene is TRBV7-8, the J gene TRBJ1-3; 7 bases are a match to TRBD1. CDR1 and CDR2 (germline): SGHVS, FQNEAQ. V gave up 5 bases and J gave up 3 bases; unmatched junction bases: 7. This CDR3 comprises 15 residues. The CDR3 reads CASSPRQGGGNTIYF. DNA of the CDR3: TGTGCCAGCAGCCCTCGACAGGGCGGTGGAAACACCATATATTTT.

This clonotype has a handful of counts. V usage is TRBV5-1 and J usage is TRBJ1-4, with D unresolved. V dropped 0 bases and J dropped 1 base, with 7 bases sitting between them. Germline V gene data show CDR1 as SGHRS and CDR2 as YFSETQ. The CDR3 has 15 residues. CDR3 DNA: TGCGCCAGCAGCTTGGTGGGGTTAACTAATGAAAAACTGTTTTTT. This encodes CASSLVGLTNEKLFF.